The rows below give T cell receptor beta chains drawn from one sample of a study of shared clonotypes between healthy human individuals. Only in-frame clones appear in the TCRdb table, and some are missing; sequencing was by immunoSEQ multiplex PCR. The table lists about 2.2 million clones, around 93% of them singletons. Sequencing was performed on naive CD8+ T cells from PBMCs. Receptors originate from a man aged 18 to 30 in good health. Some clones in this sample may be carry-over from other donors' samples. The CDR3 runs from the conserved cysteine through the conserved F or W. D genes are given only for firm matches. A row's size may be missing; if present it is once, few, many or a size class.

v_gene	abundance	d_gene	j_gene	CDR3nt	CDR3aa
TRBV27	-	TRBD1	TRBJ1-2	TGTGCCAGCAGTTTACGGCAGGGGGCCAACTATGGCTACACCTTC	CASSLRQGANYGYTF
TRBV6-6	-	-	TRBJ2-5	TGTGCCAGCAGTTACTCCGGGGCAGGGAGAGAGACCCAGTACTTC	CASSYSGAGRETQYF
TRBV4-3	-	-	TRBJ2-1	TGCGCCAGCAGCCAAGTCCGGGACGGAGGGACCTACAATGAGCAGTTCTTC	CASSQVRDGGTYNEQFF
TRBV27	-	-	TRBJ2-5	TGTGCCAGCAGCCCCAGTAGGGGTAGGAGAGAGACCCAGTACTTC	CASSPSRGRRETQYF
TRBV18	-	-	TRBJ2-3	TGTGCCAGCTCACCACCGCTCCTAAATAGCACAGATACGCAGTATTTT	CASSPPLLNSTDTQYF
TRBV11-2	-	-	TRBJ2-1	TGTGCCAGCAGCTTAGCACCCCGGCGGGGGCACAATGAGCAGTTCTTC	CASSLAPRRGHNEQFF
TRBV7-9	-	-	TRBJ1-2	TGTGCCAGCAGCTTTGGCCGTTCGGACTACACCTTC	CASSFGRSDYTF
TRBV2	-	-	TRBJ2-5	TGTGCCAGCACCATGAGAGAGTCACAAGAGACCCAGTACTTC	CASTMRESQETQYF
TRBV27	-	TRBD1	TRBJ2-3	TGTGCCAGCACCTCGGGACAGGGCATGTCAGATACGCAGTATTTT	CASTSGQGMSDTQYF
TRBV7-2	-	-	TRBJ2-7	TGTGCCAGCAGCGCGGGGACAGTAGAGCAGTACTTC	CASSAGTVEQYF
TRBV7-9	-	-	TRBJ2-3	TGTGCCAGCACCCCACTACTGGGGATTTACACAGATACGCAGTATTTT	CASTPLLGIYTDTQYF
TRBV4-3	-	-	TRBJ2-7	TGCGCCAGCAGCCAAGAGAGGGGGGGGGCCTACGAGCAGTACTTC	CASSQERGGAYEQYF
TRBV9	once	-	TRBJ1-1	TGTGCCAGCAGCAAGTACGCTGGTATGAACACTGAAGCTTTCTTT	CASSKYAGMNTEAFF
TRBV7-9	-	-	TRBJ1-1	TGTGCCAGCAGCTACTCTAGGGAATTGAACACTGAAGCTTTCTTT	CASSYSRELNTEAFF
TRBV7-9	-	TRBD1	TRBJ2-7	TGTGCCAGCAGCTCCTCCCCGGACAGGGGCGATATAGAGCAGTACTTC	CASSSSPDRGDIEQYF
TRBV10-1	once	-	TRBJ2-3	TGCGCCAGCAGTGAACCTGGGTCGAATACGCAGTATTTT	CASSEPGSNTQYF
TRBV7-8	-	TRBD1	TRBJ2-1	TGTGCCAGCAGTCGGACAGGGGGTGAGCAGTTCTTC	CASSRTGGEQFF
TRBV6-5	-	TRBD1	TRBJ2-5	TGTGCCAGCAGCCGTAGGGACAGTCGGGGAGAGACCCAGTACTTC	CASSRRDSRGETQYF
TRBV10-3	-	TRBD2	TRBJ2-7	TGTGCCATCAGTGAGTCCACACTAGCGGGACTCTACGAGCAGTACTTC	CAISESTLAGLYEQYF
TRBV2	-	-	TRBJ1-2	TGTGCCAGCAGCGACACCAGGCCTTATGGCTACACCTTC	CASSDTRPYGYTF
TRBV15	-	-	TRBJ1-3	TGTGCCACCAGCAGAGATAGGGGTCAGCTAAACACCATATATTTT	CATSRDRGQLNTIYF
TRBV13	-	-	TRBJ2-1	TGTGCCAGCAGCTTATACACCTACAATGAGCAGTTCTTC	CASSLYTYNEQFF
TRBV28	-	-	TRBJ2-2	TGTGCCAGCAACCCTATCGGACACCAGAACACCGGGGAGCTGTTTTTT	CASNPIGHQNTGELFF
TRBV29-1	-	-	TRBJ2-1	TGCAGCGTTCCGGACAGATCCTACAATGAGCAGTTCTTC	CSVPDRSYNEQFF
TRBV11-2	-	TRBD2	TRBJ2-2	TGTGCCAGCAGCTTAGACCCCCGACTAGCGGCGAACACCGGGGAGCTGTTTTTT	CASSLDPRLAANTGELFF
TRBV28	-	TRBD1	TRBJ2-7	TGTGCCAGCAAGACAGGGTATAATCGGTACGAGCAGTACTTC	CASKTGYNRYEQYF
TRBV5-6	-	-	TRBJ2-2	TGTGCCAGCAGCTTAGGAGGGTCCACCGGGGAGCTGTTTTTT	CASSLGGSTGELFF
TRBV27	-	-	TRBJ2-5	TGTGCCAGCAGTATTTTAGTCGGGCAGGGAGTGGAGACCCAGTACTTC	CASSILVGQGVETQYF
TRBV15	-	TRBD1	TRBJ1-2	TGTGCCACCAGCAGCCGCCGGGACAGGGGGATGGATGGCTACACCTTC	CATSSRRDRGMDGYTF
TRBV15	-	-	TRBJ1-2	TGTGCCACCAGCAGAGAACCAATCCAACTCTATGGCTACACCTTC	CATSREPIQLYGYTF
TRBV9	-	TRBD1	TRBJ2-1	TGTGCCAGCAGCCCGAGGGACAGCAACAATGAGCAGTTCTTC	CASSPRDSNNEQFF
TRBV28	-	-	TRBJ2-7	TGTGCCAGCAATACCGGGACCACCTACGAGCAGTACTTC	CASNTGTTYEQYF
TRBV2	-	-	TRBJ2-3	TGTGCCAGCCGGGTCGGGGGTGTTATAGATACGCAGTATTTT	CASRVGGVIDTQYF
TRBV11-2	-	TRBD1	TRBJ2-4	TGTGCCAGCAGCTTAGTGGGACAGGGTTGGGGAAACATTCAGTACTTC	CASSLVGQGWGNIQYF
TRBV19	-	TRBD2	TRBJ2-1	TGTGCCAGTAGTATAACGGCTAGCGGGTACAATGAGCAGTTCTTC	CASSITASGYNEQFF